This TCR beta chain was retrieved from a study of cytomegalovirus exposure and HLA in healthy donors. Primers: 60 Vbeta forward and 13 Jbeta reverse. Some clones are missing from TCRdb's copy, which holds only in-frame ones; the method was immunoSEQ multiplex PCR. In the table there are 180,000 or so clones, roughly 80% of which are singletons. The trim removed 8 bases at V and 2 bases at J, leaving 3 bases unmatched. This CDR3 spans 14 amino acids. Germline CDR1 and CDR2: MNHEY and SMNVEV (reference sequence). The sequenced sample was PBMCs. This receptor was obtained from a female donor in good health and CMV-seronegative. The rearrangement links TRBV27 to TRBJ2-3; 11 bases fit TRBD2. Here the CDR3 DNA reads TGTGCCAGCCGACTAGCGGGGCCCACAGATACGCAGTATTTT. Protein sequence: CASRLAGPTDTQYF.